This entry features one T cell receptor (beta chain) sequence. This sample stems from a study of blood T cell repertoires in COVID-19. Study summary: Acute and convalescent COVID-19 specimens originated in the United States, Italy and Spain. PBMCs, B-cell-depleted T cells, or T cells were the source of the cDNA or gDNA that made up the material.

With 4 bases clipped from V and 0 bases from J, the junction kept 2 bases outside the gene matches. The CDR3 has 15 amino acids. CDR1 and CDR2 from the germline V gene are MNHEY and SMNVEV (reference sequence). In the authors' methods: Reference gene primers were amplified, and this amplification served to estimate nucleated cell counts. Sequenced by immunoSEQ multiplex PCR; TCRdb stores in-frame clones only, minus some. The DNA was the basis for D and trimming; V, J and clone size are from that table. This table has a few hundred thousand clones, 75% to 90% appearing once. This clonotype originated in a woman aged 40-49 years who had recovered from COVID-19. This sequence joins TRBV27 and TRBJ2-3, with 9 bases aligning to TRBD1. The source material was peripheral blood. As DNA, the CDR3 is TGTGCCAGCAGTTGGGGGACAGGGAGCACAGATACGCAGTATTTT. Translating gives CASSWGTGSTDTQYF.